These 8 T cell receptor beta chains came from one sample sequenced in a study of PD-L1 blockade in urothelial cancer (dated by TCRdb to about 2017). Libraries were made using the immunoSEQ multiplex PCR assay. As stored in TCRdb, this immuneACCESS dataset retains in-frame rearrangements with V and J assigned. A fraction of the clones does not appear; measured against another copy, unresolved V genes explain less than half of the discrepancy, and the remainder lacks a known reason. The table for this sample lists 45,000 to 60,000 clones; 85% to 90% of them were counted only once. The ten largest make up roughly 2.5% of the sample. Read against the paper, the sample's time point label means: peripheral blood 6 weeks after treatment start. Sequencing was performed on PBMCs, taken around atezolizumab (anti-PD-L1) treatment. Source of these receptors: a man aged 55 to 69 with urothelial cancer.

This chain links TRBV6-6 with TRBJ2-3, with D perhaps matching TRBD2 (5 bases). CDR3 size: 16 residues. The V and J ends lost 6 bases and 0 bases respectively, with 16 bases between them. Germline-derived CDR1 and CDR2 are MNHNY and SVGAGI (reference sequence). The DNA for the CDR3 is TGTGCCAGCAGCCCGGGATCACTCACTAGCACAGATACGCAGTATTTT. Translated: CASSPGSLTSTDTQYF.

This clone was observed a few times. The chain uses TRBV7-9 and TRBJ2-2, with TRBD1 identical over 8 bases. In germline, CDR1 is SEHNR, CDR2 FQNEAQ (reference sequence). The J segment lost 7 bases and the V segment lost 5 bases, leaving 12 bases of the junction unmatched. CDR3 length: 16 residues. The DNA of the CDR3 is TGTGCCAGCAGCCCCCCCCTGGGACAGGTTCTCGGGGAGCTGTTTTTT. It encodes CASSPPLGQVLGELFF.

This clone was seen just once. The chain has TRBV12-5 and TRBJ1-3; tentative D call: TRBD1 (5 bases). V lost 6 bases and J lost 2, with 8 bases in between. There are 13 residues in the CDR3. Per germline, CDR1 LGHNT and CDR2 FRNRAP. CDR3 in amino acids: CASGQGAGNTIYF. CDR3 coding DNA: TGTGCTAGTGGCCAGGGTGCTGGAAACACCATATATTTT.

The V gene is TRBV19, the J gene TRBJ1-5, with 9 bases lining up with TRBD1. J was trimmed by 7 bases and V by 5 bases; bases with no gene match: 9. Germline CDR1 LNHDA, CDR2 SQIVND (reference sequence). This CDR3 is 15 amino acids long. The DNA for the CDR3 is TGTGCCAGTAGTTCCGGGACAGGGTCCGGGCAGCCCCAGCATTTT. Its translation: CASSSGTGSGQPQHF. The full variable domain, completed using reference TRBV19 and TRBJ1-5, is DGGITQSPKYLFRKEGQNVTLSCEQNLNHDAMYWYRQDPGQGLRLIYYSQIVNDFQKGDIAEGYSVSREKKESFPLTVTSAQKNPTAFYLCASSSGTGSGQPQHFGDGTRLSIL.

This clone was detected only once. V and J are TRBV2 and TRBJ2-5; 7 bases agree with TRBD2. In germline, CDR1 is SNHLY, CDR2 FYNNEI. CDR3 length equals 15 residues. V was pared by 4 bases and J by 1 base, with 6 bases of the junction left unmatched. Here the CDR3 reads CASSVWRGSQETQYF. DNA for the CDR3: TGTGCCAGCAGTGTATGGCGGGGGAGCCAAGAGACCCAGTACTTC. Looking up the rest from reference TRBV2 and TRBJ2-5 gives the full variable domain: EPEVTQTPSHQVTQMGQEVILRCVPISNHLYFYWYRQILGQKVEFLVSFYNNEISEKSEIFDDQFSVERPDGSNFTLKIRSTKLEDSAMYFCASSVWRGSQETQYFGPGTRLLVL.

On this clone: Because the CDR3 is missing its conserved closing phenylalanine or tryptophan, this is likely a read error. It is unclear where the CDR3 begins or ends on the DNA, so no DNA is shown, and the CDR3 is as TCRdb lists it. V and J are TRBV6-6 and TRBJ1-5; the table's D gene call, TRBD1, was not cross checked with the DNA. Per the germline V gene, CDR1 is MNHNY and CDR2 is SVGAGI (reference sequence). Counting both end residues, the CDR3 totals 13 amino acids. CDR3 amino acids: CASTSRDRGRLEL.

The chain joins TRBV11-2 to TRBJ2-7; 12 bases align to TRBD2. This CDR3 comprises 15 residues. V shed 4 bases and J 7 bases; nucleotides not matched to a gene: 8. CDR1 is SGHAT, CDR2 FQNNGV, per germline. DNA for the CDR3: TGTGCCAGCAGCTCGGGACTAGCGGGCCCTTTTGAGCAGTACTTC. As protein: CASSSGLAGPFEQYF.

The chain couples TRBV5-6 to TRBJ2-7; no definite D call. Germline-derived CDR1 and CDR2 are SGHDT and YYEEEE. The V gene lost 1 base and the J gene lost 9 bases, with 11 bases spanning the gap. This CDR3 spans 12 amino acids. The CDR3 is CASSLRQMAQYF. As DNA, the CDR3 is TGTGCCAGCAGCTTGCGACAAATGGCGCAGTACTTC.